This T cell receptor (beta chain) was identified in a study of a mutant IDH1 vaccine in newly diagnosed glioma. Turning to the study itself: Scheduled for weeks 1, 3, 5, 7, 11, 15, 19 and 23, eight vaccinations were given to patients. Once 4-6 weeks had passed after radiotherapy alone, vaccination started, or it started with temozolomide cycles.

The length of the CDR3 is 15 residues. Germline CDR1 SGHVS, CDR2 FQNEAQ. Trimming left V 1 base short and J 1 base short, with 9 bases between. TCRdb's table, derived via immunoSEQ multiplex PCR, lists solely in-frame clones and lacks some. Among 40,000 to 45,000 clones, less than 85% were seen once, and the ten largest hold around 2.5%. Time point specified: week 23, last vaccination. In the vaccine, a single dose held 300 ug of the mutant IDH1 20-mer peptide, along with topical imiquimod. As regards this clone: Its antigen is still unknown.

This receptor was taken from a woman aged 18-29 years with glioma. Some clones in this sample may be carry-over from other donors' samples. The material was PBMCs, obtained from a glioma patient whose treatment included an IDH1 peptide vaccine. The V gene is TRBV7-8, the J gene TRBJ2-3; D possibly uses TRBD1 or TRBD2 (5 bases each). The CDR3 DNA reads as TGTGCCAGCAGCTTAGTCGTGGGGGGCACAGATACGCAGTATTTT. This encodes CASSLVVGGTDTQYF.